The source of this T cell receptor (beta chain) is a study of a mutant IDH1 vaccine in newly diagnosed glioma. Germline values: CDR1 SQVTM, CDR2 ANQGSEA. This CDR3 region has 13 residues. V gave up 8 bases and J gave up 0 bases, with 11 bases separating them. Time point described: baseline, week 1 (first vaccination visit). The sample's treatment: pre-vaccination baseline after standard-of-care therapy. Generated by immunoSEQ multiplex PCR, the TCRdb table keeps only in-frame clones and is missing some. Altogether approximately 92,000 clones are present, about 80% being singletons, with the ten largest covering 7.5%.

The sequence came from a man aged 35 to 55 with glioma. The rearrangement uses TRBV29-1 and TRBJ2-4; D possibly uses TRBD1 or TRBD2 (5 bases each). The sequences come from PBMCs, collected from a glioma patient treated with radiotherapy, temozolomide or both. The CDR3 region has the DNA TGCAGCATACTAGGGGTAGCCAAAAACATTCAGTACTTC. Translating it yields CSILGVAKNIQYF.